A single sample is the source of the 27 T cell receptor beta chains below, sequenced in a study of CD8+CD57+ T cells in acquired aplastic anemia. Genomic DNA, the template, was used for profiling of the TCR beta VDJ and CDR3. One entry per CDR3 protein results from TCRdb running MiXCR on the reads. The table has hundreds of thousands of distinct CDR3 sequences, roughly 50% seen once. Sequencing was carried out using sorted CD4+, CD8+, or CD8+CD57+ T cells (not recorded which) from PBMCs. These receptors came from a human donor with severe aplastic anemia or a healthy control (not recorded which).

A note on this clonotype: Germline is not matched at one junction end, which may reflect a read error. The V and J genes are TRBV10-3 and TRBJ1-6; the match to TRBD1 covers 9 bases. The CDR3 is 13 residues long. Germline CDR1 is ENHRY and CDR2 is SYGVKD. The CDR3 nucleotides are TGTGCCAGCAGTGGGGACAGGGAATCACCCCTCCACTTT. Translated, it gives CASSGDRESPLHF.

The gene calls are TRBV2 and TRBJ2-7; 9 bases are shared with TRBD2. Germline CDR1 reads SNHLY; CDR2 reads FYNNEI. This CDR3 comprises 17 residues. V was pared by 4 bases and J by 4 bases, with 14 bases of the junction left unmatched. The CDR3 loop is CASSGPWSSGGRYEQYF. As DNA, the CDR3 is TGTGCCAGCAGTGGCCCCTGGTCAAGCGGGGGGCGGTACGAGCAGTACTTC.

This clonotype came up many times. The chain has TRBV30 and TRBJ2-7; D is uncertain. Trimming took off 0 bases at V and 5 bases at J, with 8 bases between the two ends. The CDR3 runs to 12 residues. CDR1 GTSNPN and CDR2 SVGIG come from the germline V gene (reference sequence). The CDR3 DNA is TGTGCCTGGAGTGTACGGGCAGACGAGCAGTACTTC. As protein: CAWSVRADEQYF.

The rearrangement links TRBV29-1 to TRBJ2-1, with D perhaps matching TRBD2 (5 bases). CDR1 is SQVTM, CDR2 ANQGSEA, per germline. V lost 7 bases, J lost 6 bases, and 16 bases lay in between. The CDR3 loop spans 13 amino acids. CDR3 region: CSALPTGSNEQFF. Here the CDR3 DNA reads TGCAGCGCCCTGCCCACTGGGAGCAATGAGCAGTTCTTC.

In this sample, this clonotype turned up many times. V and J are TRBV5-4 and TRBJ2-3, with D possibly being TRBD1 (5 bases). CDR1 is SGHNT, CDR2 YYREEE, per germline (reference sequence). Trimming took 5 bases from V and 0 from J, leaving 10 bases between them. The CDR3 has 14 amino acids. The CDR3 protein is CASSSGSSTDTQYF. In nucleotides, the CDR3 is TGTGCCAGCAGTTCAGGGTCTAGCACAGATACGCAGTATTTT.

The chain carries TRBV29-1 and TRBJ1-3, with D hard to call. The CDR3 consists of 12 residues. Germline-derived CDR1 and CDR2 are SQVTM and ANQGSEA. The V and J ends lost 7 bases and 8 bases respectively, with 15 bases between them. CDR3 loop: CSALGPRDTIYF. CDR3 coding DNA: TGCAGCGCTTTAGGACCGCGGGACACCATATATTTT.

In this sample, this clonotype turned up many times. This sequence joins TRBV5-1 and TRBJ1-1; tentatively, D is TRBD1 (5 bases). Germline CDR1 and CDR2: SGHRS and YFSETQ. The CDR3 has 15 amino acids. V lost 4 bases, J lost 1 base, and 14 bases lay in between. CDR3 region: CASSPGGDGNTEAFF. For the CDR3, the DNA is TGCGCCAGCAGCCCCGGTGGGGACGGGAACACTGAAGCTTTCTTT. Drawing the rest from reference TRBV5-1 and TRBJ1-1, the complete variable domain is KAGVTQTPRYLIKTRGQQVTLSCSPISGHRSVSWYQQTPGQGLQFLFEYFSETQRNKGNFPGRFSGRQFSNSRSEMNVSTLELGDSALYLCASSPGGDGNTEAFFGQGTRLTVV.

V gene TRBV2 combines with J gene TRBJ2-3, with 8 bases lining up with TRBD1. Germline values: CDR1 SNHLY, CDR2 FYNNEI. There are 16 residues in the CDR3. V gave up 0 bases and J gave up 0 bases; unmatched junction bases: 2. CDR3 region: CASSEAWTGSTDTQYF. The CDR3 bases are TGTGCCAGCAGTGAAGCCTGGACAGGGAGCACAGATACGCAGTATTTT.

This clonotype was picked up many times. CDR3 protein: CASSVTGAGETQYF. CDR3 DNA sequence: TGTGCCAGCAGCGTTACTGGTGCGGGGGAGACCCAGTACTTC. The chain employs TRBV5-5 and TRBJ2-5, with a tentative D call TRBD2 (6 bases). Per the germline V gene, CDR1 is SGHKS and CDR2 is YYEKEE (reference sequence). This CDR3 has 14 amino acids. Between the trimmed V and J ends, which lost 4 bases and 5 bases, there was a span of 15 bases.

CDR3 in amino acids: CASGARPNGEQYF. In nucleotides, the CDR3 is TGTGCTAGTGGTGCTCGCCCCAACGGCGAGCAGTACTTC. The chain carries TRBV12-3 or TRBV12-4 and TRBJ2-7; D unclear. The CDR3 has 13 amino acids.

The rearrangement links TRBV7-6 to TRBJ2-1, with D unresolved. The V end lost 5 bases, the J end lost 3 bases, and 8 bases lay between the germline ends. The CDR3 covers 13 residues. Germline V gene data show CDR1 as SGHVS and CDR2 as FNYEAQ. CDR3 sequence reads: CASSLDNYNEQFF. The CDR3 bases are TGTGCCAGCAGCCTTGACAACTACAATGAGCAGTTCTTC.

This clonotype was observed at least ten times. This chain joins TRBV12-3 or TRBV12-4 and TRBJ1-2; D ambiguous. V was cut by 6 bases and J by 0 bases, with 11 bases left in between. The CDR3 runs 14 residues. CDR3 protein: CASRPGGTNYGYTF. CDR3 sequence (DNA): TGTGCCAGCAGACCTGGAGGGACTAACTATGGCTACACCTTC.

The J gene is TRBJ1-1, the V gene TRBV7-2, with D possibly matching TRBD1 (6 bases). This CDR3 contains 13 residues. The V end was cut by 3 bases, the J end by 7 bases, with 12 bases between. CDR1 is SGHTA and CDR2 is FQGNSA in the germline V gene. In nucleotides, the CDR3 is TGTGCCAGCAGCTTTAACCGGGACATTGAAGCTTTCTTT. Its translation is CASSFNRDIEAFF. Variable domain in full (rest from reference TRBV7-2 and TRBJ1-1): GAGVSQSPSNKVTEKGKDVELRCDPISGHTALYWYRQSLGQGLEFLIYFQGNSAPDKSGLPSDRFSAERTGGSVSTLTIQRTQQEDSAVYLCASSFNRDIEAFFGQGTRLTVV.

Only a few counts were recorded for this clonotype. The chain joins TRBV5-6 to TRBJ2-7; D is tentatively TRBD1 or TRBD2 (5 bases each). The germline V and J ends were trimmed by 0 bases and 1 base, with 8 bases remaining between them. This CDR3 has 14 amino acids. Germline CDR1 is SGHDT and CDR2 is YYEEEE. The CDR3 protein is CASSLGGTSYEQYF. The CDR3 DNA follows: TGTGCCAGCAGCTTGGGGGGGACGTCCTACGAGCAGTACTTC.

V is TRBV6-6 and J is TRBJ2-7; 12 nucleotides match TRBD2. The germline V gene encodes CDR1 MNHNY and CDR2 SVGAGI (reference sequence). The J segment lost 9 bases and the V segment lost 5 bases, leaving 5 bases of the junction unmatched. The CDR3 contains 13 residues. The CDR3 DNA sequence: TGTGCCAGCAGTCCCCGGACTAGCGGGGCGCAGTACTTC. Amino acid sequence: CASSPRTSGAQYF.

The chain is built from TRBV20-1 and TRBJ2-2; perhaps TRBD1 as D (6 bases). The CDR3 consists of 11 residues. The germline gives CDR1 DFQATT, CDR2 SNEGSKA (reference sequence). V lost 1 base to trimming and J lost 13 bases, with 10 bases between them. CDR3 protein: CSARVQGVLFF. The CDR3 DNA follows: TGCAGTGCTAGAGTACAGGGAGTGCTGTTTTTT.

The genes are TRBV19 and TRBJ2-3; possible D gene TRBD2, 6 bases. From germline, CDR1 is LNHDA and CDR2 SQIVND (reference sequence). The V and J ends lost 4 bases and 2 bases respectively, with 10 bases between them. The CDR3 spans 14 residues. The CDR3 nucleotides read TGTGCCAGTAGTAGTGGGGGGTTCACAGATACGCAGTATTTT. It codes for CASSSGGFTDTQYF. Based on the CDR3 plus reference TRBV19 and TRBJ2-3, the full variable domain is DGGITQSPKYLFRKEGQNVTLSCEQNLNHDAMYWYRQDPGQGLRLIYYSQIVNDFQKGDIAEGYSVSREKKESFPLTVTSAQKNPTAFYLCASSSGGFTDTQYFGPGTRLTVL.

The chain combines TRBV28 with TRBJ1-5, with a tentative D call TRBD1 (5 bases). From germline, CDR1 is MDHEN and CDR2 SYDVKM. Trimming shortened V by 10 bases and J by 4 bases, and 17 bases separated the two germline ends. The CDR3 consists of 14 residues. The CDR3 region is CANARGGPNQPQHF. Here the CDR3 DNA reads TGTGCCAACGCCCGGGGGGGTCCGAATCAGCCCCAGCATTTT.

This clonotype has a count of ten or more. The rearrangement uses TRBV14 and TRBJ1-1; D not certain. V dropped 4 bases and J dropped 11 bases, with 17 bases sitting between them. In germline, CDR1 is SGHDN, CDR2 FVKESK. This CDR3 comprises 13 residues. CDR3 loop: CASSPEMLLGAFF. The CDR3, as DNA: TGTGCCAGCAGCCCTGAAATGCTTTTGGGGGCTTTCTTT.

This clonotype came up a few times. The gene calls are TRBV10-3 and TRBJ2-5; 8 nucleotides agree with TRBD2. With V trimmed by 11 bases and J by 5 bases, 10 bases remained unmatched. Germline V gene data show CDR1 as ENHRY and CDR2 as SYGVKD. This CDR3 contains 13 residues. As DNA, the CDR3 is TGTGCCGCACAAGCGGGAGTGGGGGAGACCCAGTACTTC. It yields the protein CAAQAGVGETQYF.

The V gene is TRBV29-1, the J gene TRBJ2-5; D possibly matches TRBD1 or TRBD2 (5 bases each). The CDR3 runs 15 residues. The germline CDR1 and CDR2 sequences are SQVTM and ANQGSEA. V gave up 7 bases and J gave up 1 base, with 19 bases separating them. The CDR3 nucleotides read TGCAGCGCCGCAGGGACCGACATCCTCCAAGAGACCCAGTACTTC. This codes for CSAAGTDILQETQYF.

J is TRBJ2-2 and V is TRBV12-3 or TRBV12-4, with D unresolved. V was shortened by 7 bases and J by 8 bases, with 11 bases between the two germline ends. This CDR3 contains 12 residues. CDR3 sequence reads: CASILTTGELFF. In DNA, the CDR3 is TGTGCCAGCATCCTGACCACGGGGGAGCTGTTTTTT.

The gene calls are TRBV2 and TRBJ2-1; D perhaps matches TRBD1 (5 bases). Germline CDR1 SNHLY, CDR2 FYNNEI. This CDR3 is 13 amino acids long. V was pared by 4 bases and J by 9 bases, with 13 bases between. DNA for the CDR3: TGTGCCAGCAGTGGACAGCTGAACACTGAGCAGTTCTTC. Protein product: CASSGQLNTEQFF.

The V call is TRBV5-1, the J call TRBJ2-2; 12 bases line up with TRBD2. From germline, CDR1 is SGHRS and CDR2 YFSETQ. The CDR3 is made up of 17 amino acids. The ends lost 1 base at V and 3 bases at J; junction bases unmatched: 4. CDR3 nucleotides: TGCGCCAGCAGCTTGTCTAGCGGGGGGGTCTACACCGGGGAGCTGTTTTTT. Its protein product is CASSLSSGGVYTGELFF.

The chain joins TRBV19 to TRBJ1-6; unclear D gene. CDR1 is LNHDA, CDR2 SQIVND, per germline (reference sequence). With 3 bases removed from V and 8 bases from J, the gap between germline ends came to 20 bases. This CDR3 is built from 17 residues. CDR3 DNA: TGTGCCAGTAGTATCGGGAAGGGCGCATCCTCCCATTCACCCCTCCACTTT. Its protein is CASSIGKGASSHSPLHF. The entire variable domain, with the rest obtained from reference TRBV19 and TRBJ1-6, is as follows: DGGITQSPKYLFRKEGQNVTLSCEQNLNHDAMYWYRQDPGQGLRLIYYSQIVNDFQKGDIAEGYSVSREKKESFPLTVTSAQKNPTAFYLCASSIGKGASSHSPLHFGNGTRLTVT.

J is TRBJ2-1 and V is TRBV19, with D uncertain. This CDR3 has 14 amino acids. CDR1 is LNHDA and CDR2 is SQIVND in the germline V gene (reference sequence). The germline V and J ends were trimmed by 3 bases and 10 bases, with 16 bases remaining between them. CDR3 sequence: CASSIFSGPREQFF. Here the CDR3 DNA reads TGTGCCAGTAGTATTTTCTCGGGTCCCAGAGAGCAGTTCTTC.

This clonotype was seen many times. The chain couples TRBV30 to TRBJ2-2; possible D gene TRBD2, 6 bases. Germline V gene data show CDR1 as GTSNPN and CDR2 as SVGIG (reference sequence). V dropped 3 bases and J dropped 1 base, with 12 bases sitting between them. This CDR3 has 15 residues. The chain's CDR3 is CAWSQPGLNTGELFF. CDR3 nucleotides: TGTGCCTGGAGCCAACCGGGACTGAACACCGGGGAGCTGTTTTTT.